Listed below are T cell receptor beta chains from one sample, sequenced in a study of response to subunit inactivated influenza vaccine. TCRdb re-called the RT-PCR reads through MiXCR, storing one row per CDR3 protein. The data contain a few hundred thousand distinct CDR3 sequences, 11% to 15% of them seen just once; the ten biggest clones take up around 10%. The sample was PBMCs from blood, taken 12 days after vaccination. These TCRs come from a man aged 50-59 years who received an inactivated influenza vaccine. Both conserved end residues are part of each CDR3. The order of the fields is V gene, J gene, CDR3 protein.

>TRBV4-3|TRBJ2-2
CASSQEGVNTGELFF
>TRBV4-1|TRBJ1-1
CASSQDISAVGTEAFF
>TRBV3-1|TRBJ2-7
CASSRGRYYEQYF
>TRBV12-3/TRBV12-4|TRBJ2-1
CASSQRLYNEQFF
>TRBV5-1|TRBJ1-6
CASRSLVENSPLHF
>TRBV4-3|TRBJ2-3
CASSRAGGDQYF
>TRBV28|TRBJ2-3
CASSRLLAGGADTQYF
>TRBV2|TRBJ1-2
CASSDGPRGRGYGYTF
>TRBV6-1|TRBJ2-3
CASSRLMGSDTQYF
>TRBV6-5|TRBJ2-7
CASSYSNLAGAPYEQYF
>TRBV29-1|TRBJ1-1
CSVGGAFF
>TRBV4-2|TRBJ2-7
CASSQDFDGPPRRRYF
>TRBV20-1|TRBJ2-7
CSAEGGDGFYEQYF
>TRBV27|TRBJ2-7
CATSQGPYEQYF
>TRBV29-1|TRBJ2-7
CSDRPAGLNEQYF
>TRBV12-3/TRBV12-4|TRBJ2-1
CASRHTGQHNEQFF
>TRBV5-6|TRBJ2-5
CASSLYEDPETQYF
>TRBV20-1|TRBJ2-2
CSVEPRDTGELFF
>TRBV7-3|TRBJ2-7
CASSRQGSGYEQYF
>TRBV7-9|TRBJ2-5
CASGFRAMETQYF
>TRBV12-3/TRBV12-4|TRBJ1-3
CASSVGRSSGNTIYF
>TRBV7-9|TRBJ2-6
CASSLGFF
>TRBV9|TRBJ2-1
CASSGGVEGTYNEQFF
>TRBV10-3|TRBJ2-5
CAISGGEGAQETQYF
>TRBV7-9|TRBJ1-1
CASSLRRDNAEAFF